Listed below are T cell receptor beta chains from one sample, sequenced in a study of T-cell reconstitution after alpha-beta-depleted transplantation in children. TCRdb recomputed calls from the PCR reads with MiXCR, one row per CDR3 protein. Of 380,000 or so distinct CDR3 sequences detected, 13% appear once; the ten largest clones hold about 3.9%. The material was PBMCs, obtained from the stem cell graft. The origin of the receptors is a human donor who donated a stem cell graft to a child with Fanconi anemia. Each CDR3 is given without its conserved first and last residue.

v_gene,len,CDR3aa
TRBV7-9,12,ASSFRGQGDTQY
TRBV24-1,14,ATSPGTDYSNQPQH
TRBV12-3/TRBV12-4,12,ASSFSPSAGEQF
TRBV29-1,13,SADQGAITNYGYT
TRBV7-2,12,ASSNFQGTTEAF
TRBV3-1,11,ASSPRDRGLSS
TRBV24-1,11,ATSVGERYGYT
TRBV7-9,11,ASSLTAAGELF
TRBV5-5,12,ASEREILGTEAF
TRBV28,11,ASSLIGLGTQY
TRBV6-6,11,ATSSGQSYEQY
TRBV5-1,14,ASSLAGQGPRETQY
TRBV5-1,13,ASSRDSLPTGEQF
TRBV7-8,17,ASSFGSPGWLSGANVLT
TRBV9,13,ASSVEVGDTDTQY
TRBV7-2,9,ASTLKETQY
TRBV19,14,ASSIARQDSNQPQH
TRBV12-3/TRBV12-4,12,ASSLGGTADTQY
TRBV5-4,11,ASSPDSNYGYT
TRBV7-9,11,ASSPPVTDEQF
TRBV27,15,ASSLSPRANSYNEQF
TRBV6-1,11,ASIARGAGGYT
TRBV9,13,ASSATVDGINGYT
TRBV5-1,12,ASISGGGSNEQF
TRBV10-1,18,AGRVRDRGLEDGETNEQF
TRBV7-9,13,ASSSPGLATNEQF
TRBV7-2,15,ASSLARGGQAPAALH
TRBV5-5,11,ASSASFYNEQF
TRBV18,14,ASSPIRGRGPQPQH
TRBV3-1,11,ASSQEDRYGYT
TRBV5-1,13,ASSLAGAHTDTQY
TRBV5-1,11,ASSVRNSETQY
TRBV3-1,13,ASSLSGGFTGELF
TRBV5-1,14,ASSLGSVNVPDTQY
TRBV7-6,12,ASSRVWGPDTQY
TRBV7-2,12,ASSLVHRDTEAF
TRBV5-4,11,ATKTVGTDTQY